These T cell receptor beta chains were read from a single sample in a study of cytomegalovirus exposure and HLA in healthy donors. Only in-frame clones appear in the TCRdb table, and some are missing; sequencing was by immunoSEQ multiplex PCR. The sample shows roughly 100,000 clones, around 10% of them seen only once. Material: PBMCs. These receptors all come from a man aged 35-49 years in good health and CMV-seropositive. CDR3s include the opening cysteine and the closing phenylalanine or tryptophan. A D gene is named only where the DNA matches it firmly. The size entry is marked missing in some rows and otherwise reads once, few, many or a size class.

d_call clone_size j_call v_call cdr3_nt cdr3_aa
TRBD1 few TRBJ2-1 TRBV5-1 TGCGCCAGCAGCTACTCCGGGACAGGGGATAGGGTCTTC CASSYSGTGDRVF
TRBD2 NA TRBJ2-2 TRBV10-3 TGTGCCATCAGTGTGAGATTGGCGGGAGTGTCGGCCGGGGAGCTGTTTTTT CAISVRLAGVSAGELFF
NA NA TRBJ1-5 TRBV28 TGTGCCAGCAGTGGGGGGTCTCAGCCCCAGCATTTT CASSGGSQPQHF
NA NA TRBJ2-3 TRBV23-1 TGCGCCAAAGAGCTGGGAGAACCTACGGATACGCAGTATTTT CAKELGEPTDTQYF
TRBD1 NA TRBJ1-2 TRBV7-9 TGTGCCAGCAGCCCGACAGGGAGTTATTCTCTTGGCACATATGGCTACACCTTC CASSPTGSYSLGTYGYTF
TRBD1 once TRBJ2-1 TRBV28 TGTGCCAGCAGCCTACCTGAACGGACAGGGACCAATGAGCAGTTCTTC CASSLPERTGTNEQFF
NA NA TRBJ1-1 TRBV18 TGTGCCAGCTTTAAAATGAACACTGAAGCTTTCTTT CASFKMNTEAFF
NA NA TRBJ1-1 TRBV9 TGTGCCAGCAGCGTTTGGGGGGGAGCAGTGGACACTGAAGCTTTCTTT CASSVWGGAVDTEAFF
NA few TRBJ1-2 TRBV4-2 TGTGCCAGCAGCCAAGAATCGGGTGGCTACACCTTC CASSQESGGYTF
NA few TRBJ2-1 TRBV29-1 TGCAGCGTCGAGCCGGGACTCCAGTCCTACAATGAGCAGTTCTTC CSVEPGLQSYNEQFF
TRBD1 NA TRBJ1-3 TRBV10-3 TGTGCCATCAGCCAAGACAGGGGAGGAAGGGACACCATATATTTT CAISQDRGGRDTIYF